These T cell receptor beta chains were read from a single sample in a study of T cell responses to AZD1222 COVID-19 vaccine. Only in-frame clones appear in the TCRdb table, and some are missing; sequencing was by immunoSEQ multiplex PCR. The table includes over 120,000 clones, 88% detected once. This material consisted of peripheral blood, taken 28 days after the second dose of the MenACWY control vaccine. All receptors derive from an adult who received the MenACWY meningococcal vaccine as a control. CDR3s include the opening cysteine and the closing phenylalanine or tryptophan. A D gene is named only where the DNA matches it firmly. Clone size, where shown, is once, few, many, or a class for clones that have expanded.

. . 13 TRBJ2-1 TRBV6-5 CASMGGVVVEQFF TGTGCCAGCATGGGGGGCGTTGTGGTTGAGCAGTTCTTC
. . 17 TRBJ2-3 TRBV21-1 CASSKVKGRWSTDTQYF TGTGCCAGCAGCAAAGTTAAGGGACGATGGAGCACAGATACGCAGTATTTT
. . 16 TRBJ1-3 TRBV10-1 CASSTNRAQSGNTIYF TGCGCCAGCAGTACAAACAGGGCTCAATCTGGAAACACCATATATTTT
. TRBD1 13 TRBJ1-2 TRBV24-1 CATSDFRGMGYTF TGTGCCACCAGTGATTTCAGGGGGATGGGCTACACCTTC
. . 15 TRBJ2-7 TRBV21-1 CASSKGTRSSYEQYF TGTGCCAGCAGCAAAGGTACTAGGAGCTCCTACGAGCAGTACTTC
. . 13 TRBJ2-2 TRBV6-6 CASSLAGPGELFF TGTGCCAGCAGCCTGGCCGGCCCCGGGGAGCTGTTTTTT
. . 14 TRBJ1-2 TRBV28 CASSNPDGNYGYTF TGTGCCAGCAGCAACCCTGACGGCAACTATGGCTACACCTTC
once . 15 TRBJ1-4 TRBV5-1 CASSASGLANEKLFF TGCGCCAGCAGTGCGTCAGGGCTAGCTAATGAAAAACTGTTTTTT
few . 16 TRBJ2-2 TRBV7-2 CASSFLGAANTGELFF TGTGCCAGCAGCTTTCTCGGCGCAGCGAACACCGGGGAGCTGTTTTTT
. . 11 TRBJ2-7 TRBV12-3/TRBV12-4 CASSQNYEQYF TGTGCCAGCAGCCAAAACTACGAGCAGTACTTC
. TRBD2 13 TRBJ2-5 TRBV27 CASKVSGGETQYF TGTGCCAGCAAGGTGTCGGGGGGAGAGACCCAGTACTTC
. . 15 TRBJ1-2 TRBV6-5 CASSYIGVGNYGYTF TGTGCCAGCAGTTACATAGGGGTAGGGAACTATGGCTACACCTTC
. . 15 TRBJ1-5 TRBV5-1 CASSLDTGSNQPQHF TGCGCCAGCAGCTTGGACACGGGAAGCAATCAGCCCCAGCATTTT
. TRBD1 14 TRBJ2-2 TRBV25-1 CASRHRGNTGELFF TGTGCCAGCAGACACAGGGGCAACACCGGGGAGCTGTTTTTT
. . 15 TRBJ2-5 TRBV27 CASRPPRAGKETQYF TGTGCCAGCAGACCTCCGCGCGCGGGAAAGGAGACCCAGTACTTC
. . 13 TRBJ1-3 TRBV7-2 CASSLAPGNTIYF TGTGCCAGCAGCTTAGCCCCCGGAAACACCATATATTTT
. . 11 TRBJ2-7 TRBV24-1 CATSDPSVGHF TGTGCCACCAGTGATCCCTCTGTGGGGCACTTC
. . 17 TRBJ2-7 TRBV4-1 CASSQDPPSQSSYEQYF TGCGCCAGCAGCCAAGATCCCCCTAGCCAGAGCTCCTACGAGCAGTACTTC
. TRBD1 13 TRBJ1-2 TRBV9 CASSPAGTGDYTF TGTGCCAGCAGCCCTGCCGGGACAGGGGACTACACCTTC
. . 12 TRBJ1-5 TRBV30 CAWSVNGQPQHF TGTGCCTGGAGTGTAAACGGGCAGCCCCAGCATTTT
. TRBD1 15 TRBJ1-2 TRBV30 CAWGRGQGIDYGYTF TGTGCCTGGGGGCGTGGACAGGGGATAGACTATGGCTACACCTTC
once TRBD1 16 TRBJ2-7 TRBV11-3 CASSLDPKRGQSEQYF TGTGCCAGCAGCTTAGATCCTAAAAGGGGGCAGAGCGAGCAGTACTTC
. . 17 TRBJ1-6 TRBV4-1 CASSQRTASSYNSPLHF TGCGCCAGCAGCCAACGGACGGCGAGCTCCTATAATTCACCCCTCCACTTT
. . 13 TRBJ1-2 TRBV7-9 CASSLGGMRDYTF TGTGCCAGCAGCTTAGGGGGGATGCGCGACTACACCTTC
. TRBD1 14 TRBJ1-2 TRBV7-9 CASTMGQGVVGYTF TGTGCCAGCACCATGGGACAGGGGGTTGTGGGTTACACCTTC
. TRBD1 15 TRBJ1-1 TRBV5-6 CASRYNRGQSLEAFF TGTGCCAGCAGGTATAACAGGGGCCAGAGCCTCGAAGCTTTCTTT
. . 16 TRBJ1-3 TRBV4-1 CASSPRGHSSGNTIYF TGCGCCAGCAGCCCCCGGGGACACAGCTCTGGAAACACCATATATTTT
. . 15 TRBJ1-2 TRBV7-8 CASSPEGGQLYGYTF TGTGCCAGCAGCCCAGAAGGAGGACAGCTCTATGGCTACACCTTC